This T cell receptor beta chain was observed in a study of cytomegalovirus exposure and HLA in healthy donors. Study findings and constraints: Rarity marked most TCR sequences, yet some public TCRs occurred in many donors. It was reported that the classifier diagnosed cytomegalovirus status with high specificity and sensitivity in both the original and validation cohorts.

J was trimmed by 4 bases and V by 5 bases; bases with no gene match: 4. CDR3 size: 13 residues. Germline CDR1 and CDR2: SGHTA and FQGNSA. As for this clone: As yet, its antigen is unknown.

The data were produced by immunoSEQ multiplex PCR, yet TCRdb's version contains in-frame clones alone and is incomplete. This sample has 250,000 to 400,000 clones, with 88% found just once. The gene calls are TRBV7-2 and TRBJ2-5, with TRBD1 identical over 7 bases. The sequence was obtained from a man aged 30 to 39 in good health and CMV-seronegative. The sequencing input was PBMCs. This CDR3 is CASSLYRGETQYF. DNA for the CDR3: TGTGCCAGCAGCCTCTACAGGGGAGAGACCCAGTACTTC.